The sequence of this T cell receptor beta chain was determined in a study of cytomegalovirus exposure and HLA in healthy donors. A note on this clone: What it recognizes is unknown.

Use of 60 Vbeta and 13 Jbeta primers characterized the PCR. This table comes from immunoSEQ multiplex PCR, and its TCRdb copy is limited to in-frame clones, with some not included. Counted here are roughly 150,000 clones, under 90% occurring once; the ten biggest clones make up 2.5%. Study results and limitations: Cytomegalovirus-associated status was assigned to about 180 TCR beta chains. In a later analysis, across HLA loci, associated TCR counts were highest for DRB1, lowest for HLA-C. Reportedly, a later analysis found an Asian-associated ancestry cluster had fewer N-insertions than the approximately 670-donor mean. According to an earlier analysis, most TCR beta V segments yielded productive rearrangements about 90% or about 30% of the time.

The TCR comes from a male donor in good health and CMV-seronegative. Sample: PBMCs.

The CDR3 nucleotides read TGTGCCTGTAACTCCGGGGGACAGCTGAACACTGAAGCTTTCTTT. Amino acids: CACNSGGQLNTEAFF. V is TRBV30 and J is TRBJ1-1, with TRBD1 identical over 7 bases. Trimming removed 6 bases from V and 0 bases from J; junction bases left unmatched: 10. The germline V gene has CDR1 GTSNPN and CDR2 SVGIG (reference sequence). This CDR3 is built from 15 residues.